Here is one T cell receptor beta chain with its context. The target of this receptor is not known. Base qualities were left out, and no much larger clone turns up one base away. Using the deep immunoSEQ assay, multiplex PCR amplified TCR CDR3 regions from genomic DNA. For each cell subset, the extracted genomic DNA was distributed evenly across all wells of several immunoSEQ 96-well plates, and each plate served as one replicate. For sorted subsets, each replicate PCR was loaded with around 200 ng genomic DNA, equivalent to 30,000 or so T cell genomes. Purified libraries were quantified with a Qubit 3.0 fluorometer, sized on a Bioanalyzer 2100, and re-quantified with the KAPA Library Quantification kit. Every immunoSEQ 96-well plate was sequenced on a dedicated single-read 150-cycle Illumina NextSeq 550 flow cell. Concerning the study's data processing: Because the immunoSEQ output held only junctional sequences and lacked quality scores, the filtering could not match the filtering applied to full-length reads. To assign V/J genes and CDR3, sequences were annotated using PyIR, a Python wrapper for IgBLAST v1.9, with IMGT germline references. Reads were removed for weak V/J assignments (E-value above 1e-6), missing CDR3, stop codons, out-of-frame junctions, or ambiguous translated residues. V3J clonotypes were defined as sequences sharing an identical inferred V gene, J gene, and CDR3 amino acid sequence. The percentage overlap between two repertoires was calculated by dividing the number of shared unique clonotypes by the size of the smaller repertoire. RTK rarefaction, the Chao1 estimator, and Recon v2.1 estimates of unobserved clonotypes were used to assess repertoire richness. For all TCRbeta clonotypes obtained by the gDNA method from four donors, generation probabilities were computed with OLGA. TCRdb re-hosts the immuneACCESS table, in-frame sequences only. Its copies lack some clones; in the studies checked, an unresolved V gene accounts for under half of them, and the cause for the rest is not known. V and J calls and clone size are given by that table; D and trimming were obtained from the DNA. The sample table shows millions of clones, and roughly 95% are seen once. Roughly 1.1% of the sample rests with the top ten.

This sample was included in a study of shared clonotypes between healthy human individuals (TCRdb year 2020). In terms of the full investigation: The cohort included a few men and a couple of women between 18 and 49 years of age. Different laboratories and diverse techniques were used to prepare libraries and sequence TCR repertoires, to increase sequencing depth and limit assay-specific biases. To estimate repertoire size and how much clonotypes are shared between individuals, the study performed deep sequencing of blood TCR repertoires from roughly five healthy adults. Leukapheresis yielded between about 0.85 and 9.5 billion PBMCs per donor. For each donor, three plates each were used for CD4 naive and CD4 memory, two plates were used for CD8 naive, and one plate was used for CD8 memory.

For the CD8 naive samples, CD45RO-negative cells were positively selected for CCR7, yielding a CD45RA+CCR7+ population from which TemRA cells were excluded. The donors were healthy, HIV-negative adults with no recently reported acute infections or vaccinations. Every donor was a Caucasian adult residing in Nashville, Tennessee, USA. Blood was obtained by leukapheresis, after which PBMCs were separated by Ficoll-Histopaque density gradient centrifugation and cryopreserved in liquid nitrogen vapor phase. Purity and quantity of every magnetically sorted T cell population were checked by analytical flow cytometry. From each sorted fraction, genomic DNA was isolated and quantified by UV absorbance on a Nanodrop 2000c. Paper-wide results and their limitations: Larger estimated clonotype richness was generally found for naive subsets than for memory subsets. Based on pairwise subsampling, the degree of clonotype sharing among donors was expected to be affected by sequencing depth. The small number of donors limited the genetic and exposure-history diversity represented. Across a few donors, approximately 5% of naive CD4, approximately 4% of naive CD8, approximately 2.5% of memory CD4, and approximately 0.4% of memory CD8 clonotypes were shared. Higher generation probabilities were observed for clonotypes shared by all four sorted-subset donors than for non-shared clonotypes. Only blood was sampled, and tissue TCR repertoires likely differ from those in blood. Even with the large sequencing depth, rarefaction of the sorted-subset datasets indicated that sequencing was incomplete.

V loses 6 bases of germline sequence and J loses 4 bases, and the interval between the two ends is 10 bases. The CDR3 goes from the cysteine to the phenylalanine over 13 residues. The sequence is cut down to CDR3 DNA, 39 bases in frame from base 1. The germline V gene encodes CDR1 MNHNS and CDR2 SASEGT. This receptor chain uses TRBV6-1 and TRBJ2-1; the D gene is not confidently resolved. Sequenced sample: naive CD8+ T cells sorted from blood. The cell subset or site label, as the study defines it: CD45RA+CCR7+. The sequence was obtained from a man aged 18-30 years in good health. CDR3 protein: CASSWNLYNEQFF. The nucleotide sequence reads TGTGCCAGCAGCTGGAACCTATACAATGAGCAGTTCTTC.